This TCR beta chain was identified during a study of blood T cell repertoires in COVID-19. Here immunoSEQ multiplex PCR was the method, and the copy in TCRdb shows in-frame clones only, minus some. The sample lists more than 250,000 clones; 86% were seen once. CDR1 and CDR2 (germline): LNHDA, SQIVND (reference sequence). The V end lost 10 bases, the J end lost 1 base, and 13 bases lay between the germline ends. This CDR3 spans 14 amino acids. The chain has TRBV19 and TRBJ2-2; tentative D call: TRBD2 (6 bases). The sequence derives from a woman in her forties or fifties with acute or convalescent COVID-19. Material: peripheral blood. CDR3 in DNA: TGTGCCACATTTCGGGAGTTGAACACCGGGGAGCTGTTTTTT. Translation: CATFRELNTGELFF.